The subject of this entry is one T cell receptor (beta chain). Profiled with immunoSEQ multiplex PCR; TCRdb holds only in-frame clones, not every one. The repertoire holds over 100,000 clones, with over 65% as singletons. This sample is part of a study of radiotherapy plus CTLA-4 blockade in lung cancer. The study treated chemo-refractory metastatic non-small-cell lung cancer patients with focal radiation plus ipilimumab CTLA-4 blockade. The CDR3 runs 14 residues. In germline, CDR1 is SEHNR, CDR2 FQNEAQ (reference sequence). Trimming stripped 2 bases from V and 1 base from J, with 7 bases between. The rearrangement joins TRBV7-9 to TRBJ2-3; D is uncertain. The sample in question was peripheral blood, obtained from a patient treated with radiotherapy plus ipilimumab. The source of this sequence is a human donor with non-small cell lung cancer that progressed on radiotherapy plus ipilimumab. Some clones in this sample may be carry-over from other donors' samples. CDR3 protein: CASSLRAGTDTQYF. Here the CDR3 DNA reads TGTGCCAGCAGCTTACGGGCGGGCACAGATACGCAGTATTTT.